This entry lists 8 T cell receptor beta chains sequenced from one sample in a study of blood T cell repertoires in COVID-19. Produced via immunoSEQ multiplex PCR; TCRdb's table is partial and in-frame only. The sample carries about 430,000 clones, around 87% recorded once. What was sequenced was PBMCs or T cells enriched from blood (not recorded which). The receptor source for this set is a woman aged 25-40 years with acute COVID-19.

The J gene is TRBJ1-2, the V gene TRBV9; a possible D gene is TRBD1 (5 bases). Germline V gene sequence: CDR1 SGDLS, CDR2 YYNGEE. V dropped 0 bases and J dropped 4 bases, with 7 bases sitting between them. This CDR3 contains 13 residues. CDR3: CASSVGQPYGYTF. In DNA form, the CDR3 reads TGTGCCAGCAGCGTAGGACAGCCCTATGGCTACACCTTC.

The chain recombines TRBV25-1 with TRBJ1-6, with 8 positions matching TRBD1. This CDR3 region has 16 residues. Germline V gives CDR1 MGHDK, CDR2 SYGVNS. V lost 1 base, J lost 7 bases, and 6 bases stayed unmatched. This chain's CDR3 is CASSELGTGRNSPLHF. The DNA for the CDR3 is TGTGCCAGCAGTGAATTAGGGACAGGCCGAAATTCACCCCTCCACTTT.

This sequence joins TRBV28 and TRBJ1-4, with a weak D call TRBD1 (5 bases). The germline V and J ends were trimmed by 2 bases and 8 bases, with 12 bases remaining between them. This CDR3 comprises 14 residues. The germline CDR1 and CDR2 sequences are MDHEN and SYDVKM. In DNA, the CDR3 is TGTGCCAGCAGTTTAGCCCCCGGGGGGGAAAAACTGTTTTTT. Translation: CASSLAPGGEKLFF.

This chain connects TRBV11-2 to TRBJ2-5; a weak D match, TRBD1 (5 bases). The CDR3 length is 15 residues. The V end was cut by 3 bases, the J end by 4 bases, with 15 bases between. Germline values: CDR1 SGHAT, CDR2 FQNNGV. CDR3 DNA: TGTGCCAGCAGCTTTTCCGGGCAGGGCCCAGAGACCCAGTACTTC. It encodes CASSFSGQGPETQYF.

The chain is built from TRBV7-3 and TRBJ2-2; 8 bases align to TRBD1. CDR3 length: 16 residues. Looked up from germline, CDR1 is SGHTA and CDR2 is FQGTGA. The junction had 10 bases not matched to a gene; V was cut back by 4 bases and J by 6 bases. The CDR3 sequence: CASSYNPTGVSGELFF. CDR3 bases: TGTGCCAGCAGCTATAACCCGACAGGGGTATCCGGGGAGCTGTTTTTT.

In this sample, this clone turned up once. This chain joins TRBV5-5 and TRBJ1-2; 7 bases map to TRBD1. V was clipped by 4 bases and J by 8 bases; unmatched bases: 14. Looked up from germline, CDR1 is SGHKS and CDR2 is YYEKEE (reference sequence). The CDR3 consists of 15 residues. The CDR3 region has the DNA TGTGCCAGCAGCCCCAACTACAGGGGCGCAAGGGGCTACACCTTC. This gives the protein CASSPNYRGARGYTF.

The chain joins TRBV4-3 to TRBJ1-6; no definite D call. The germline CDR1 and CDR2 sequences are LGHNA and YSLEER. The CDR3 spans 13 residues. Trimming left V 1 base short and J 8 bases short, with 6 bases between. DNA of the CDR3: TGCGCCAGCAGCCAAGGTCGGGATTCACCCCTCCACTTT. It encodes CASSQGRDSPLHF.

The rearrangement uses TRBV20-1 and TRBJ2-3; D is unclear. V lost 6 bases, J lost 5 bases, and 9 bases lay in between. The length of the CDR3 is 11 residues. Germline V gives CDR1 DFQATT, CDR2 SNEGSKA (reference sequence). The CDR3 DNA is TGCAGTGCCGGAGAGGTAGATACGCAGTATTTT. This codes for CSAGEVDTQYF.